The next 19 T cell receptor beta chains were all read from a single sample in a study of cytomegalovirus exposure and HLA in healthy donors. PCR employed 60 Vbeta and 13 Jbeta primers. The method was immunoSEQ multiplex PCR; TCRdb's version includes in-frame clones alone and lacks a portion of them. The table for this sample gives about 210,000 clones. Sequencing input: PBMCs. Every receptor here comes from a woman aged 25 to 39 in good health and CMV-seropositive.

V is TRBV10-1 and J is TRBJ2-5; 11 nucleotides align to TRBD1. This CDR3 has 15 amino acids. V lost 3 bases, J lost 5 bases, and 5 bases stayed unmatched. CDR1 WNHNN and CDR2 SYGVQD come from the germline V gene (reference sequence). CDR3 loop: CASSEGQGARETQYF. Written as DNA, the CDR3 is TGCGCCAGCAGTGAAGGACAGGGGGCGAGGGAGACCCAGTACTTC.

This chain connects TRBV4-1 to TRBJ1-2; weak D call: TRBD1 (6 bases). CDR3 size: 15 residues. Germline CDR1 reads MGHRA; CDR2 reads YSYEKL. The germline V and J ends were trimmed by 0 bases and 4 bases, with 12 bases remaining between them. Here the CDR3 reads CASSQEGGAPYGYTF. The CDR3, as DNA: TGCGCCAGCAGCCAAGAGGGGGGGGCTCCCTATGGCTACACCTTC.

CDR3 residues: CASSYVGRGHTEAFF. The CDR3 DNA follows: TGTGCCAGCAGTTACGTTGGCAGGGGGCACACTGAAGCTTTCTTT. The gene calls are TRBV6-5 and TRBJ1-1, with 8 nucleotides matching TRBD1. CDR1 is MNHEY, CDR2 SVGAGI, per germline. V was pared by 2 bases and J by 3 bases, with 5 bases of the junction left unmatched. The CDR3 is 15 amino acids.

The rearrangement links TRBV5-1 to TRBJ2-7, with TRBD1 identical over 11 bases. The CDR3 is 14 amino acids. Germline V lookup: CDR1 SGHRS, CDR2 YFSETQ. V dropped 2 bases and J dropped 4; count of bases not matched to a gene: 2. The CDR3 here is CASSFGTGGYEQYF. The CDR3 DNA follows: TGCGCCAGCAGCTTCGGGACAGGGGGTTACGAGCAGTACTTC.

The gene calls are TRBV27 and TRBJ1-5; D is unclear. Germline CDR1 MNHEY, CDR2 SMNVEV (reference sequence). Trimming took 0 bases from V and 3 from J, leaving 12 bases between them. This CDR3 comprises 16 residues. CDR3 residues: CASSLSKQYNNQPQHF. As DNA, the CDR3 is TGTGCCAGCAGTTTATCGAAACAGTACAACAATCAGCCCCAGCATTTT.

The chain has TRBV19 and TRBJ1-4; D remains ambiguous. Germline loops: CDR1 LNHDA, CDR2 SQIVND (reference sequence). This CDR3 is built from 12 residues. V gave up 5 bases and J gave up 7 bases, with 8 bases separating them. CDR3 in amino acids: CASSADFEKLFF. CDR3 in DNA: TGTGCCAGTAGTGCGGACTTTGAAAAACTGTTTTTT.

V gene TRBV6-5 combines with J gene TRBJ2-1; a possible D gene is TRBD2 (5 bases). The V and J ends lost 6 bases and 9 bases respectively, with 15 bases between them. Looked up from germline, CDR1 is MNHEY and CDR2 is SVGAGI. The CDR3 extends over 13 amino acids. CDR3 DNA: TGTGCCAGCAGCTTTACCCGGACTCGTGAGCAGTTCTTC. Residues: CASSFTRTREQFF.

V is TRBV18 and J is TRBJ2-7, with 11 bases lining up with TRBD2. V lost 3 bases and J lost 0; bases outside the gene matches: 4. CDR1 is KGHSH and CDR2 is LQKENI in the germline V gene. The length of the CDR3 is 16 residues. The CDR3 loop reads CASSPGGTSGSYEQYF. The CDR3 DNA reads TGTGCCAGCTCACCCGGGGGGACTAGCGGCTCCTACGAGCAGTACTTC.

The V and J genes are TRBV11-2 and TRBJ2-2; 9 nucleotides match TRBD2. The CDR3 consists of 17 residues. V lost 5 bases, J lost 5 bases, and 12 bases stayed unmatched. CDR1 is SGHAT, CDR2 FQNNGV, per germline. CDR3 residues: CASSPLGGGVRTGELFF. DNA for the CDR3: TGTGCCAGCAGCCCCCTCGGCGGGGGGGTTCGGACCGGGGAGCTGTTTTTT.

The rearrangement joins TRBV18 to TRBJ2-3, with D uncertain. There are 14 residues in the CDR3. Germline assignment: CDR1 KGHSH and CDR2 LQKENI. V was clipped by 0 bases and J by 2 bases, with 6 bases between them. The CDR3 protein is CASSPPSDTDTQYF. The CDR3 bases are TGTGCCAGCTCACCACCGAGTGACACAGATACGCAGTATTTT.

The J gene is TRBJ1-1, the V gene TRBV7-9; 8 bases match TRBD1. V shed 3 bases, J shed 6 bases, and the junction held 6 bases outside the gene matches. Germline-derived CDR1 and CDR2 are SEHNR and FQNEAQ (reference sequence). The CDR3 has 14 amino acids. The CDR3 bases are TGTGCCAGCAGCTTCGCGCAGGGGGCTCCTGAAGCTTTCTTT. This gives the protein CASSFAQGAPEAFF.

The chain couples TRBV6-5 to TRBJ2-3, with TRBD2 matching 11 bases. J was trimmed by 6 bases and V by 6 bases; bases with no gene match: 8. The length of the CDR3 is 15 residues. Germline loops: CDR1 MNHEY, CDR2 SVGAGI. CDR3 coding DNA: TGTGCCAGCAGAAGACTAGCGGGGCACTCGGATACGCAGTATTTT. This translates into CASRRLAGHSDTQYF.

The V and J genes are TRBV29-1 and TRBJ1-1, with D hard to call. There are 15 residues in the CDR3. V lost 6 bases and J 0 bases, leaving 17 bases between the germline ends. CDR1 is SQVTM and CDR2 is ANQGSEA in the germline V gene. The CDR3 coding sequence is TGCAGCGTCGAACCCAGGTGGGCGCTGAACACTGAAGCTTTCTTT. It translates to CSVEPRWALNTEAFF.

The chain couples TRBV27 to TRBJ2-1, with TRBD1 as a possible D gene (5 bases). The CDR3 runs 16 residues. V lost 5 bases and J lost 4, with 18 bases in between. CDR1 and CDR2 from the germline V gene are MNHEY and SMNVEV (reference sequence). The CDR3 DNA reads TGTGCCAGCAGTCCTGATCTAGTAGGGGCTTACAATGAGCAGTTCTTC. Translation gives CASSPDLVGAYNEQFF.

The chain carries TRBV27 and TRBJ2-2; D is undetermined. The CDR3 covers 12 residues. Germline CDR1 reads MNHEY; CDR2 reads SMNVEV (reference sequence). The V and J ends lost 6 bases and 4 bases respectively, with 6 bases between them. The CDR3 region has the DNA TGTGCCAGCAGCCTAGTCACCGGGGAGCTGTTTTTT. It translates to CASSLVTGELFF.

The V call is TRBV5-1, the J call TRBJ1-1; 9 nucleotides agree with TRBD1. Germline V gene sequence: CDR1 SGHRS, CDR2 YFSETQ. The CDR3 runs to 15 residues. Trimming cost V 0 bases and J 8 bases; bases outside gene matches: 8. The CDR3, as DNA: TGCGCCAGCAGCTTGGCCTCTGTGACAGGGGGAGAAGCTTTCTTT. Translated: CASSLASVTGGEAFF.

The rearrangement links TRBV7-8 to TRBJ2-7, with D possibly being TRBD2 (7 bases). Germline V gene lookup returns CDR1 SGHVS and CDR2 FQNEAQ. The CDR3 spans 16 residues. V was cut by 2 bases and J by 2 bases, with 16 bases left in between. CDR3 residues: CASSLTPKGGTYEQYF. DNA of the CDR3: TGTGCCAGCAGCTTAACCCCAAAGGGGGGGACCTACGAGCAGTACTTC.

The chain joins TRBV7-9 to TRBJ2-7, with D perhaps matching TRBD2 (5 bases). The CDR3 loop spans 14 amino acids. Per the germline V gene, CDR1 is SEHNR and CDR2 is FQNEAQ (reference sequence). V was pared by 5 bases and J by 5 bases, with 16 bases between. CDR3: CASSVSSLRDEQYF. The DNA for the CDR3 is TGTGCCAGCAGCGTCTCGTCCCTGAGGGACGAGCAGTACTTC. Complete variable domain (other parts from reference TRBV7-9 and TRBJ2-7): DTGVSQNPRHKITKRGQNVTFRCDPISEHNRLYWYRQTLGQGPEFLTYFQNEAQLEKSRLLSDRFSAERPKGSFSTLEIQRTEQGDSAMYLCASSVSSLRDEQYFGPGTRLTVT.

For the CDR3, the DNA is TGTGCCAGCAGATGGACAGGCGCAACTAATGAAAAACTGTTTTTT. Translation gives CASRWTGATNEKLFF. V gene TRBV6-6 combines with J gene TRBJ1-4; 7 nucleotides agree with TRBD1. The CDR3 consists of 15 residues. Germline trimming cut 6 bases from V and 0 bases from J; bases unmatched to any gene: 4. Germline assignment: CDR1 MNHNY and CDR2 SVGAGI (reference sequence).